Below, 24 T cell receptor beta chains from the same sample are listed, as sequenced in a study of cytomegalovirus exposure and HLA in healthy donors (TCRdb year 2017). Receptor amplification or capture employed the immunoSEQ multiplex PCR assay. For the multiplex PCR, a mixture combining 60 forward primers for TCR Vbeta segments and 13 reverse primers for TCR Jbeta segments was used. TCRdb re-hosts the immuneACCESS table, in-frame sequences only. Its copies lack some clones; in the studies checked, an unresolved V gene accounts for under half of them, and the cause for the rest is not known. The sample table records around 110,000 clones; roughly 70% of these occur just once. The ten most abundant clones make up 11% to 15% of the sample. The specimen was PBMCs. The receptors were gathered from a woman aged 40-49 years in good health and CMV-seropositive.

V gene TRBV7-2 combines with J gene TRBJ2-1; maybe TRBD2 (5 bases). V lost 0 bases, J lost 9 bases, and 9 bases lay in between. CDR1 SGHTA and CDR2 FQGNSA come from the germline V gene. This CDR3 contains 13 residues. CDR3 amino acids: CASSLARGGEQFF. The DNA for the CDR3 is TGTGCCAGCAGCTTAGCTCGGGGTGGTGAGCAGTTCTTC. Filled out from reference TRBV7-2 and TRBJ2-1, the complete variable domain reads GAGVSQSPSNKVTEKGKDVELRCDPISGHTALYWYRQSLGQGLEFLIYFQGNSAPDKSGLPSDRFSAERTGGSVSTLTIQRTQQEDSAVYLCASSLARGGEQFFGPGTRLTVL.

The rearrangement joins TRBV5-1 to TRBJ1-4; 7 bases map to TRBD1. Germline trimming cut 0 bases from V and 5 bases from J; bases unmatched to any gene: 4. Per germline, CDR1 SGHRS and CDR2 YFSETQ. The CDR3 runs 15 residues. This CDR3 reads CASSLGGQPNEKLFF. CDR3 sequence (DNA): TGCGCCAGCAGCTTGGGGGGACAGCCAAATGAAAAACTGTTTTTT.

This clone was recorded once. The chain is built from TRBV6-6 and TRBJ2-7; TRBD1 might be the D (6 bases). Germline-derived CDR1 and CDR2 are MNHNY and SVGAGI (reference sequence). Deletions cut 7 bases from V and 6 bases from J, with 10 bases between. The CDR3 loop spans 11 amino acids. The CDR3 DNA follows: TGTGCCAGCACCTCAGGGGTCGAGCAGTACTTC. This codes for CASTSGVEQYF.

A note on this clone: Additional DNA sequences in this sample encode the identical CDR3. The chain has TRBV5-4 and TRBJ1-2; no firm D call. Trimming removed 1 base at V and 3 bases at J, with 7 bases between. Germline-derived CDR1 and CDR2 are SGHNT and YYREEE (reference sequence). There are 13 residues in the CDR3. The CDR3 sequence: CASSLPGDYGYTF. DNA for the CDR3: TGTGCCAGCAGCTTGCCGGGTGACTATGGCTACACCTTC.

This chain links TRBV9 with TRBJ1-5; no firm D call. CDR3 length: 13 residues. The V and J ends lost 0 bases and 8 bases respectively, with 9 bases between them. Germline lookup yields CDR1 SGDLS and CDR2 YYNGEE. The CDR3 region has the DNA TGTGCCAGCAGCGTAGGGTTCCAGGAGCCCCAGCATTTT. Translation: CASSVGFQEPQHF.

The rearrangement uses TRBV29-1 and TRBJ1-3; D might be TRBD1 (6 bases). The CDR3 is 11 residues long. Looked up from germline, CDR1 is SQVTM and CDR2 is ANQGSEA. CDR3: CAGAIGNTIYF. CDR3 DNA: TGCGCGGGGGCGATTGGAAACACCATATATTTT.

The genes are TRBV6-5 and TRBJ1-3; TRBD1 is a possible D gene (5 bases). With 8 bases removed from V and 2 bases from J, the gap between germline ends came to 7 bases. The germline V gene encodes CDR1 MNHEY and CDR2 SVGAGI. The CDR3 loop spans 12 amino acids. CDR3 in DNA: TGTGCCAGCGGGGCTCCTGGAAACACCATATATTTT. This encodes CASGAPGNTIYF.

This chain joins TRBV29-1 and TRBJ2-4; 7 bases are shared with TRBD1. There are 14 residues in the CDR3. Germline V gene data show CDR1 as SQVTM and CDR2 as ANQGSEA. V lost 6 bases to trimming and J lost 2 bases; unmatched junction nucleotides: 7. The CDR3, as DNA: TGCAGCGTCACCTGGGACAGCTCCAAAAACATTCAGTACTTC. Its protein is CSVTWDSSKNIQYF.

The count of this clone is one. The chain couples TRBV6-1 to TRBJ1-1; D gene ambiguous. Trimming removed 5 bases from V and 2 bases from J, with 9 bases in between. There are 13 residues in the CDR3. Germline values: CDR1 MNHNS, CDR2 SASEGT. The CDR3 region is CASSSQVNTEAFF. CDR3 nucleotides: TGTGCCAGCAGTTCCCAGGTCAACACTGAAGCTTTCTTT.

This sequence joins TRBV5-4 and TRBJ1-2, with TRBD1 matching 7 bases. Trimming took 6 bases from V and 4 from J; bases not matched to a gene: 6. This CDR3 comprises 13 residues. Germline CDR1 SGHNT, CDR2 YYREEE (reference sequence). For the CDR3, the DNA is TGTGCCAGCACCCCGGGACAGCTCTATGGCTACACCTTC. This translates into CASTPGQLYGYTF.

The gene calls are TRBV30 and TRBJ2-3; a possible D gene is TRBD1 (5 bases). V was trimmed by 4 bases and J by 4 bases, leaving 12 bases between them. The CDR3 loop spans 13 amino acids. Germline-derived CDR1 and CDR2 are GTSNPN and SVGIG (reference sequence). The DNA for the CDR3 is TGTGCCTGGACTCAAGGGGCGGCAGATACGCAGTATTTT. Its protein product is CAWTQGAADTQYF.

This rearrangement joins TRBV19 to TRBJ1-6; the D is unclear. The CDR3 contains 14 residues. The V gene's germline CDR1 is LNHDA and CDR2 SQIVND (reference sequence). V was cut by 7 bases and J by 4 bases, with 11 bases left in between. The DNA of the CDR3 is TGTGCCAGTACGGGGAAGGGATATAATTCACCCCTCCACTTT. Its protein product is CASTGKGYNSPLHF.

The chain recombines TRBV6-6 with TRBJ2-1; the match to TRBD2 covers 8 bases. The CDR3 totals 15 residues. The ends lost 2 bases at V and 8 bases at J; junction bases unmatched: 8. The germline V gene encodes CDR1 MNHNY and CDR2 SVGAGI (reference sequence). The CDR3 nucleotides are TGTGCCAGCAGTTACACTAGCGGAGCCGGCTATGAGCAGTTCTTC. It specifies CASSYTSGAGYEQFF.

The chain couples TRBV25-1 to TRBJ2-7; 10 positions agree with TRBD1. CDR1 MGHDK and CDR2 SYGVNS come from the germline V gene. Trimming at V came to 7 bases and at J to 7 bases, leaving 7 bases not matched to a gene. This CDR3 comprises 13 residues. Here the CDR3 DNA reads TGTGCCAGCACTGGGACAGGGGCGCGGGAGCAGTACTTC. It yields the protein CASTGTGAREQYF.

The V call is TRBV6-1, the J call TRBJ1-1, with D possibly matching TRBD1 (5 bases). This CDR3 spans 13 amino acids. Germline lookup yields CDR1 MNHNS and CDR2 SASEGT. V gave up 11 bases and J gave up 1 base, with 14 bases separating them. The CDR3 DNA follows: TGTGCCGCCTTCACCGACAGGAACACTGAAGCTTTCTTT. The encoded protein is CAAFTDRNTEAFF.

This clone was seen a handful of times. V and J are TRBV5-1 and TRBJ1-4, with a tentative D call TRBD1 (5 bases). V shed 7 bases and J shed 2 bases, with 12 bases lying between them. Germline CDR1 reads SGHRS; CDR2 reads YFSETQ. The CDR3 runs to 14 residues. The CDR3 region has the DNA TGCGCCAGCGCTGTAGACAGCACTAATGAAAAACTGTTTTTT. Protein product: CASAVDSTNEKLFF.

V usage is TRBV30 and J usage is TRBJ1-1; maybe TRBD1 (6 bases). Looked up from germline, CDR1 is GTSNPN and CDR2 is SVGIG (reference sequence). V was cut by 3 bases and J by 5 bases, with 16 bases left in between. This CDR3 is built from 14 residues. The CDR3 region has the DNA TGTGCCTGGAGGACCGCAGGGGCGTGGACTGAAGCTTTCTTT. The encoded protein is CAWRTAGAWTEAFF.

This sequence joins TRBV6-5 and TRBJ2-1, with a weak D call TRBD1 (6 bases). Germline V lookup: CDR1 MNHEY, CDR2 SVGAGI. V gave up 11 bases and J gave up 8 bases, with 22 bases separating them. This CDR3 comprises 14 residues. The CDR3 here is CAARGILNRDEQFF. The CDR3 nucleotides are TGTGCCGCGAGGGGGATACTCAACCGCGATGAGCAGTTCTTC.

The chain carries TRBV30 and TRBJ2-1; D perhaps matches TRBD2 (5 bases). Trimming removed 7 bases from V and 2 bases from J, with 15 bases in between. This CDR3 has 14 amino acids. Germline CDR1 and CDR2: GTSNPN and SVGIG (reference sequence). CDR3 in amino acids: CAYQEGEPYNEQFF. CDR3 sequence (DNA): TGTGCCTACCAAGAGGGTGAGCCCTACAATGAGCAGTTCTTC.

This chain uses TRBV30 with TRBJ2-2; possibly TRBD1 for D (6 bases). The V gene lost 3 bases and the J gene lost 2 bases, with 10 bases spanning the gap. Germline V lookup: CDR1 GTSNPN, CDR2 SVGIG (reference sequence). The CDR3 contains 14 residues. The CDR3 bases are TGTGCCTGGAGGCCGGACAGTAACACCGGGGAGCTGTTTTTT. The encoded protein is CAWRPDSNTGELFF.

This clone appeared once. This sequence joins TRBV7-9 and TRBJ1-1; 8 nucleotides match TRBD1. The trim removed 8 bases at V and 0 bases at J, leaving 8 bases unmatched. This CDR3 region has 15 residues. Per the germline V gene, CDR1 is SEHNR and CDR2 is FQNEAQ (reference sequence). CDR3 region: CASGYGQGVNTEAFF. In DNA, the CDR3 is TGTGCCAGCGGCTATGGACAGGGAGTGAACACTGAAGCTTTCTTT.

The rearrangement joins TRBV4-1 to TRBJ1-1; D call uncertain. Germline lookup yields CDR1 MGHRA and CDR2 YSYEKL. V lost 5 bases, J lost 1 base, and 11 bases lay in between. This CDR3 spans 14 amino acids. The CDR3 region has the DNA TGCGCCAGCAGCAGTCCACAGAAGAACACTGAAGCTTTCTTT. Its protein product is CASSSPQKNTEAFF.

In this sample, this clone turned up a few times. This chain joins TRBV6-1 and TRBJ2-2; 9 bases agree with TRBD2. This CDR3 has 15 amino acids. Germline V gene sequence: CDR1 MNHNS, CDR2 SASEGT. The V gene end was trimmed by 1 base and the J gene end by 6 bases; junction bases not matched to a gene: 3. The CDR3 protein is CASSEGGGASGELFF. The CDR3 nucleotides are TGTGCCAGCAGTGAAGGCGGGGGGGCATCCGGGGAGCTGTTTTTT.

The V and J genes are TRBV10-2 and TRBJ2-7; TRBD1 agrees at 7 bases. V trimming: 5 bases; J trimming: 5 bases; junction bases outside the gene matches: 6. The CDR3 totals 13 residues. Germline lookup yields CDR1 WSHSY and CDR2 SAAADI. The CDR3 spells CASSRLDRNEQYF. The DNA of the CDR3 is TGCGCCAGCAGTAGGTTGGACAGGAACGAGCAGTACTTC.